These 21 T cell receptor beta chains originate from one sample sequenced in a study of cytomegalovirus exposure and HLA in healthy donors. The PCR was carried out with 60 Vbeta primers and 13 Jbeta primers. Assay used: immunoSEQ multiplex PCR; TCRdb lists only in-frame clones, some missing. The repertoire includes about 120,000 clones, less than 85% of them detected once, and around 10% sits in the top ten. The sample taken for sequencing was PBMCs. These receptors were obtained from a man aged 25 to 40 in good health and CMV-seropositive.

CDR3 sequence (DNA): TGCGCCAGCAGCCAATTAGGACAGGGTAAAGGCACCGGGGAGCTGTTTTTT. This gives the protein CASSQLGQGKGTGELFF. The chain employs TRBV4-1 and TRBJ2-2, with 8 bases that match TRBD1. The CDR3 spans 17 residues. The V gene's germline CDR1 is MGHRA and CDR2 YSYEKL. Germline trimming cut 2 bases from V and 4 bases from J; bases unmatched to any gene: 9.

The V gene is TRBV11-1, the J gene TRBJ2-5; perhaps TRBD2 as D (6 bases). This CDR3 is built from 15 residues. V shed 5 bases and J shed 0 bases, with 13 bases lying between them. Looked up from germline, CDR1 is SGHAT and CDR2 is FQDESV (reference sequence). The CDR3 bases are TGTGCCAGCAGCCCCGGGGGACTCGACCAAGAGACCCAGTACTTC. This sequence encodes CASSPGGLDQETQYF.

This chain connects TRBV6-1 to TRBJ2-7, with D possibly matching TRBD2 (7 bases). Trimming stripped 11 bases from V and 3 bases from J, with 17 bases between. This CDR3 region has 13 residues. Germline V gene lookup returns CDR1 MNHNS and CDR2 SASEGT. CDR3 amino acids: CAGGEGGLYEQYF. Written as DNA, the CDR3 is TGTGCCGGGGGAGAGGGGGGGCTCTACGAGCAGTACTTC.

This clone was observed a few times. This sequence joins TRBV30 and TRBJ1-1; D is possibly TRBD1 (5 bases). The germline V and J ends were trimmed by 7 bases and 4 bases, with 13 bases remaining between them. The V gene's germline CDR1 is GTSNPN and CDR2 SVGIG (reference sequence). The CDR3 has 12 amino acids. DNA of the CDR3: TGTGCCTCCCGAGGGGAGGGCACTGAAGCTTTCTTT. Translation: CASRGEGTEAFF.

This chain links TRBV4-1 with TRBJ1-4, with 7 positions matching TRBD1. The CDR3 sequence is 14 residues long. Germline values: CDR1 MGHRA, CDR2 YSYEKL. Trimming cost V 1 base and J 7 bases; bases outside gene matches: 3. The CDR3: CASSQGQGGEKLFF. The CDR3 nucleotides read TGCGCCAGCAGCCAAGGGCAGGGGGGTGAAAAACTGTTTTTT.

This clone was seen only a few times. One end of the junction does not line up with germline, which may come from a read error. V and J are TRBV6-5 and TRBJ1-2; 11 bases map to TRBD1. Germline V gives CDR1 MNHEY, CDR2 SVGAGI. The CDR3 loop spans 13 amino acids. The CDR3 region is CATLIGQGASLAF. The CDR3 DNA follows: TGTGCCACCCTTATAGGACAGGGGGCAAGTTTAGCCTTC.

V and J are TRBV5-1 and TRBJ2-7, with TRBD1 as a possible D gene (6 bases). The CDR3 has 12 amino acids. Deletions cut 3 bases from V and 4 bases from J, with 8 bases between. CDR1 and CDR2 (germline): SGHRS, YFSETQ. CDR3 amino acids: CASSSTGYEQYF. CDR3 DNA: TGCGCCAGCAGCTCGACAGGTTACGAGCAGTACTTC.

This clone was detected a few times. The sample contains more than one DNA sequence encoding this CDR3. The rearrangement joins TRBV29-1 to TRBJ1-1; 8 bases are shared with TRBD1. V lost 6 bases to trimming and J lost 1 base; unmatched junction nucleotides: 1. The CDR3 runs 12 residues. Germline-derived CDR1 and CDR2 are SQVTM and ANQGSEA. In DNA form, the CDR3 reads TGCAGCGTGGGGACAGGGAACACTGAAGCTTTCTTT. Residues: CSVGTGNTEAFF.

The CDR3: CASSESPTGNTEAFF. The CDR3 bases are TGTGCCAGCAGTGAATCCCCGACAGGGAACACTGAAGCTTTCTTT. This rearrangement joins TRBV6-4 to TRBJ1-1, with D maybe TRBD1 (6 bases). Germline values: CDR1 MRHNA, CDR2 SNTAGT. V was shortened by 3 bases and J by 1 base, with 12 bases between the two germline ends. The CDR3 length is 15 residues.

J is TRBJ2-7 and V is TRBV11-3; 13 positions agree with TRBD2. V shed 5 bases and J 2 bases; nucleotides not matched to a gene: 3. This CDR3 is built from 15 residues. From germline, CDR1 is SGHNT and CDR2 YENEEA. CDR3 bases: TGTGCCAGCAGCGGTACTAGCGGGGGGGCCTACGAGCAGTACTTC. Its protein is CASSGTSGGAYEQYF.

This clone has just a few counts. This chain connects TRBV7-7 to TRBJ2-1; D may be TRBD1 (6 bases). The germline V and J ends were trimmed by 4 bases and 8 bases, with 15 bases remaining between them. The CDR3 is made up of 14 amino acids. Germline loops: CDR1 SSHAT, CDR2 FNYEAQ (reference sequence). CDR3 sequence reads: CASSSYQGSDEQFF. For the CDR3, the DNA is TGTGCCAGCAGCTCATATCAGGGGAGCGATGAGCAGTTCTTC.

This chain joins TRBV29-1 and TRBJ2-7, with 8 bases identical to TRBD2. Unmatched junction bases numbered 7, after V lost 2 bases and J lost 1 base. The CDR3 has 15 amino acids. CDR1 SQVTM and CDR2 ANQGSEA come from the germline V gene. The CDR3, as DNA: TGCAGCGTTGAAACCGGGGGGGGAAGGTCCTACGAGCAGTACTTC. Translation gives CSVETGGGRSYEQYF.

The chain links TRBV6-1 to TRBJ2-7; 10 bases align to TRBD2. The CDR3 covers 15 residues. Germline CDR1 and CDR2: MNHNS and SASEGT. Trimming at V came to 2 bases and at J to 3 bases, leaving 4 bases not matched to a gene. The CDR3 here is CASSELASGSYEQYF. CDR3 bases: TGTGCCAGCAGTGAACTGGCTAGCGGGAGCTACGAGCAGTACTTC.

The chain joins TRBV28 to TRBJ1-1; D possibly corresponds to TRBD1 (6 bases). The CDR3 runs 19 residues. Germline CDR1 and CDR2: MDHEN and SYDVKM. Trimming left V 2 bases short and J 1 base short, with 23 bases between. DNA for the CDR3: TGTGCCAGCAGTTTAATTGGGAGGGTAGAGGGGGGGCGGAACACTGAAGCTTTCTTT. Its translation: CASSLIGRVEGGRNTEAFF.

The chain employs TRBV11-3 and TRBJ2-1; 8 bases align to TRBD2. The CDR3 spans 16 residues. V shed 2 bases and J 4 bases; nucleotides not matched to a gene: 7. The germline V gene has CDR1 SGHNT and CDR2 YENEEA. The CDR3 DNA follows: TGTGCCAGCAGCTTACGGTTGCGGGGGGATTACAATGAGCAGTTCTTC. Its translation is CASSLRLRGDYNEQFF.

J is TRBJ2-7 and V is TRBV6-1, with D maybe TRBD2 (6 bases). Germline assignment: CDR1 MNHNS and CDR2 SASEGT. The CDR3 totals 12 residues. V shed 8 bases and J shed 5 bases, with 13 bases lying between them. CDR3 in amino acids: CASRLEGNEQYF. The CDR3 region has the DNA TGTGCCAGCCGTTTGGAGGGAAACGAGCAGTACTTC.

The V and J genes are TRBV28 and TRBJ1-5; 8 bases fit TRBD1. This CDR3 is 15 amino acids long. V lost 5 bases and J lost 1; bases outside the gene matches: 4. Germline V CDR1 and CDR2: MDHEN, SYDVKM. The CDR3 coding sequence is TGTGCCAGCAGTACAGGGGGTCTAAGCAATCAGCCCCAGCATTTT. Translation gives CASSTGGLSNQPQHF.

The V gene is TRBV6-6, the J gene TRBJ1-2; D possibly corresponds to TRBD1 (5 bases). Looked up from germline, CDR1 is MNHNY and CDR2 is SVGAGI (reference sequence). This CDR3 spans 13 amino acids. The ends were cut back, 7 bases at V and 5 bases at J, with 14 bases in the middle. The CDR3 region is CASTLRRTYGYTF. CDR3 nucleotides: TGTGCCAGCACCCTACGACGGACATATGGCTACACCTTC.

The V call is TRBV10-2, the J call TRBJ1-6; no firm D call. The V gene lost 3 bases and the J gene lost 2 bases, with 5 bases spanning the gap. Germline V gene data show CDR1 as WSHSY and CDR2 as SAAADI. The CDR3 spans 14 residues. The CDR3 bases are TGCGCCAGCAGTGAAACAGCCTATAATTCACCCCTCCACTTT. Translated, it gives CASSETAYNSPLHF.

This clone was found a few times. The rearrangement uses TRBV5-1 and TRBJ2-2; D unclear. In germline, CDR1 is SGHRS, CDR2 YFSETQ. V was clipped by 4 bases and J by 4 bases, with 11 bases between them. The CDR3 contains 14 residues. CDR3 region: CASSRAEVTGELFF. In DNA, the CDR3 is TGCGCCAGCAGCCGCGCAGAGGTCACCGGGGAGCTGTTTTTT.

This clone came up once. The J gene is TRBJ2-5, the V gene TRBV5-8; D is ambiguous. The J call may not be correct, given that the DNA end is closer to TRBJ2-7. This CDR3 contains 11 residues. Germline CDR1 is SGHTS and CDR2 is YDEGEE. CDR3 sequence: CASSLMNEQYF. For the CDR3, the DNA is TGTGCCAGCAGCCTGATGAACGAGCAGTACTTC.